Listed here are 30 T cell receptor beta chains from one sample, sequenced in a study of human T cells and chemical hapten exposure. Time point indicated: patch test 1, 2 weeks after DPC sensitization. Treatment of the sample: therapeutic diphenylcyclopropenone sensitization with weekly scalp DPC. TCRdb reprocessed the RACE reads via MiXCR and lists one record per CDR3 protein. The sample records 150,000 to 200,000 distinct CDR3 sequences, roughly 15% being singletons. Sequenced material: whole blood, taken in connection with sensitization to the hapten diphenylcyclopropenone (DPC). Receptor source: a woman in her twenties or thirties with alopecia areata. Some clones in this sample may be carry-over from other donors' samples.

This rearrangement joins TRBV29-1 to TRBJ2-3; maybe TRBD2 (7 bases). The CDR3 covers 13 residues. The germline V and J ends were trimmed by 4 bases and 4 bases, with 12 bases remaining between them. The germline V gene encodes CDR1 SQVTM and CDR2 ANQGSEA. CDR3 loop: CSVARGASDTQYF. The CDR3 DNA reads TGCAGCGTTGCTCGGGGGGCATCAGATACGCAGTATTTT.

The CDR3: CSAPEAGLAKNIQYF. CDR3 sequence (DNA): TGCAGCGCCCCTGAGGCAGGGCTAGCCAAAAACATTCAGTACTTC. The rearrangement uses TRBV29-1 and TRBJ2-4; weak D call: TRBD1 (5 bases). Trimming pared 7 bases from V and 0 bases from J, leaving 16 bases between. The CDR3 is made up of 15 amino acids. Germline V gene sequence: CDR1 SQVTM, CDR2 ANQGSEA.

V gene TRBV9 combines with J gene TRBJ2-2, with TRBD2 matching over 7 bases. The germline V gene has CDR1 SGDLS and CDR2 YYNGEE. The CDR3 has 16 residues. V shed 0 bases and J 3 bases; nucleotides not matched to a gene: 5. CDR3 DNA sequence: TGTGCCAGCAGCGTAGAGGCTAGCGGCTACACCGGGGAGCTGTTTTTT. Protein sequence: CASSVEASGYTGELFF.

The chain links TRBV29-1 to TRBJ1-1; D may be TRBD1 (5 bases). This CDR3 is 11 amino acids long. V was trimmed by 5 bases and J by 7 bases, leaving 11 bases between them. Germline lookup yields CDR1 SQVTM and CDR2 ANQGSEA. The CDR3 region has the DNA TGCAGCGTTATTGGGGCGGGTGAAGCTTTCTTT. Protein sequence: CSVIGAGEAFF. Together with reference TRBV29-1 and TRBJ1-1, the CDR3 gives the full variable domain: SAVISQKPSRDICQRGTSLTIQCQVDSQVTMMFWYRQQPGQSLTLIATANQGSEATYESGFVIDKFPISRPNLTFSTLTVSNMSPEDSSIYLCSVIGAGEAFFGQGTRLTVV.

This rearrangement joins TRBV28 to TRBJ1-1; D not certain. The ends were cut back, 2 bases at V and 0 bases at J, with 10 bases in the middle. The germline V gene encodes CDR1 MDHEN and CDR2 SYDVKM. This CDR3 has 15 amino acids. This CDR3 is CASSLIKGLNTEAFF. Written as DNA, the CDR3 is TGTGCCAGCAGTTTAATCAAGGGATTGAACACTGAAGCTTTCTTT.

The rearrangement joins TRBV29-1 to TRBJ2-4; no clear D. The CDR3 loop spans 13 amino acids. V lost 3 bases to trimming and J lost 8 bases, with 14 bases between them. Germline assignment: CDR1 SQVTM and CDR2 ANQGSEA. Here the CDR3 reads CSVEETQDDIQYF. In nucleotides, the CDR3 is TGCAGCGTTGAGGAAACCCAGGACGACATTCAGTACTTC.

The chain couples TRBV18 to TRBJ1-5; D call uncertain. V gave up 3 bases and J gave up 0 bases, with 12 bases separating them. CDR1 and CDR2 from the germline V gene are KGHSH and LQKENI. CDR3 length equals 16 residues. CDR3 region: CASSPSGSYSNQPQHF. CDR3 in DNA: TGTGCCAGCTCACCGAGTGGGTCCTATAGCAATCAGCCCCAGCATTTT.

This clonotype was observed at least ten times. This rearrangement joins TRBV14 to TRBJ1-1; no clear D. V lost 1 base to trimming and J lost 11 bases, with 8 bases between them. The germline CDR1 and CDR2 sequences are SGHDN and FVKESK. The CDR3 extends over 11 amino acids. This CDR3 is CASSQGWEAFF. The DNA of the CDR3 is TGTGCCAGCAGCCAAGGCTGGGAGGCTTTCTTT.

The rearrangement uses TRBV20-1 and TRBJ2-1; tentatively, D is TRBD2 (5 bases). V lost 6 bases and J lost 10, with 19 bases in between. CDR1 and CDR2 (germline): DFQATT, SNEGSKA (reference sequence). The CDR3 has 13 amino acids. CDR3 DNA: TGCAGTGCCCGGAGCGCCATAGGCGGGGAGCAGTTCTTC. This codes for CSARSAIGGEQFF.

The genes are TRBV12-3 or TRBV12-4 and TRBJ1-1, with 8 bases fitting TRBD1. V lost 3 bases, J lost 0 bases, and 3 bases stayed unmatched. The CDR3 has 15 amino acids. CDR3 sequence: CASSFAGGLNTEAFF. CDR3 DNA sequence: TGTGCCAGCAGTTTTGCAGGGGGCCTGAACACTGAAGCTTTCTTT.

A few counts support this clonotype. J is TRBJ2-7 and V is TRBV28, with D perhaps matching TRBD2 (6 bases). V lost 2 bases and J lost 6, with 8 bases in between. Germline assignment: CDR1 MDHEN and CDR2 SYDVKM. The CDR3 has 12 residues. DNA for the CDR3: TGTGCCAGCAGTTTAAGGGACTTCGAGCAGTACTTC. Translated: CASSLRDFEQYF.

The chain employs TRBV7-2 and TRBJ1-2; no definite D call. Trimming pared 1 base from V and 6 bases from J, leaving 6 bases between. This CDR3 spans 12 amino acids. CDR1 is SGHTA and CDR2 is FQGNSA in the germline V gene. The CDR3 sequence is CASSLGYDGYTF. The CDR3 DNA follows: TGTGCCAGCAGCTTAGGGTATGATGGCTACACCTTC.

The chain uses TRBV24-1 and TRBJ2-1, with D unresolved. Germline V lookup: CDR1 KGHDR, CDR2 SFDVKD. Trimming removed 6 bases at V and 0 bases at J, with 8 bases between. The CDR3 covers 14 residues. In DNA form, the CDR3 reads TGTGCCACCAGTTCCCGTGGCTCCTACAATGAGCAGTTCTTC. This translates into CATSSRGSYNEQFF.

This clonotype has at least ten counts. V gene TRBV18 combines with J gene TRBJ1-2; D gene unclear. The ends were cut back, 3 bases at V and 4 bases at J, with 15 bases in the middle. CDR1 and CDR2 (germline): KGHSH, LQKENI. The CDR3 runs to 15 residues. CDR3 in DNA: TGTGCCAGCTCACCTGACGGGAAGTCATCCTATGGCTACACCTTC. Its protein product is CASSPDGKSSYGYTF.

J is TRBJ1-1 and V is TRBV5-1, with no clear D. Trimming took 6 bases from V and 7 from J, leaving 10 bases between them. This CDR3 has 11 amino acids. Germline V gene lookup returns CDR1 SGHRS and CDR2 YFSETQ. As DNA, the CDR3 is TGCGCCAGCACCCAGACTGGTGAAGCTTTCTTT. Protein product: CASTQTGEAFF.

The CDR3 spells CASSHGIGRTEAFF. The DNA for the CDR3 is TGCGCCAGCAGCCATGGGATAGGGCGAACTGAAGCTTTCTTT. This chain uses TRBV4-3 with TRBJ1-1; D is unclear. V was shortened by 3 bases and J by 5 bases, with 13 bases between the two germline ends. This CDR3 is 14 amino acids long. Germline V CDR1 and CDR2: LGHNA, YSLEER.

At least ten counts were recorded for this clonotype. The rearrangement links TRBV7-9 to TRBJ1-4, with TRBD1 matching over 8 bases. Germline values: CDR1 SEHNR, CDR2 FQNEAQ (reference sequence). V trimming: 6 bases; J trimming: 8 bases; junction bases outside the gene matches: 8. This CDR3 contains 14 residues. The DNA for the CDR3 is TGTGCCAGCAGGGCACAGGGGGGAAGCGAAAAACTGTTTTTT. As protein: CASRAQGGSEKLFF.

The rearrangement joins TRBV4-3 to TRBJ2-3; D is unresolved. The V end lost 0 bases, the J end lost 2 bases, and 12 bases lay between the germline ends. CDR1 LGHNA and CDR2 YSLEER come from the germline V gene. This CDR3 spans 16 amino acids. CDR3 protein: CASSQDPGSTTDTQYF. CDR3 coding DNA: TGCGCCAGCAGCCAAGATCCTGGGTCGACCACAGATACGCAGTATTTT.

The sample holds a few counts of this clonotype. V is TRBV12-3 or TRBV12-4 and J is TRBJ2-7; D is undetermined. The CDR3 length is 12 residues. The germline V and J ends were trimmed by 5 bases and 0 bases, with 5 bases remaining between them. CDR3 in amino acids: CASSANSYEQYF. The CDR3 nucleotides read TGTGCCAGCAGTGCGAACTCCTACGAGCAGTACTTC.

The chain couples TRBV7-6 to TRBJ2-3; D may be TRBD2 (5 bases). Germline-derived CDR1 and CDR2 are SGHVS and FNYEAQ. This CDR3 has 16 amino acids. V dropped 2 bases and J dropped 2 bases, with 14 bases sitting between them. The CDR3 loop reads CASSLNGMGATDTQYF. CDR3 DNA sequence: TGTGCCAGCAGCTTAAACGGCATGGGAGCCACAGATACGCAGTATTTT.

The chain links TRBV5-4 to TRBJ2-7; TRBD2 matches 10 bases. The CDR3 is made up of 14 amino acids. V lost 3 bases and J lost 2; bases outside the gene matches: 2. Germline lookup yields CDR1 SGHNT and CDR2 YYREEE (reference sequence). The DNA for the CDR3 is TGTGCCAGCAGCTACAGCGGGGGGGCCTACGAGCAGTACTTC. This codes for CASSYSGGAYEQYF.

This clonotype was found a few times. The CDR3 DNA follows: TGCGCCAGCAGCCCCCGCCTGGGACGGTTCTCTGGAAACACCATATATTTT. Translation: CASSPRLGRFSGNTIYF. The rearrangement uses TRBV5-1 and TRBJ1-3; TRBD1 might be the D (5 bases). V lost 4 bases and J lost 0, with 17 bases in between. This CDR3 region has 17 residues. Per germline, CDR1 SGHRS and CDR2 YFSETQ.

This clonotype has just a few counts. The chain couples TRBV2 to TRBJ2-4; D remains ambiguous. The ends were cut back, 4 bases at V and 5 bases at J, with 6 bases in the middle. From germline, CDR1 is SNHLY and CDR2 FYNNEI. The CDR3 totals 12 residues. As DNA, the CDR3 is TGTGCCAGCAGTGTAGACGAAAACATTCAGTACTTC. Translating gives CASSVDENIQYF.

This clonotype appeared a few times. The CDR3 DNA follows: TGTGCCAGCTCACCGTTTGATAGGGTTACCTCCTACGAGCAGTACTTC. Protein product: CASSPFDRVTSYEQYF. This sequence joins TRBV18 and TRBJ2-7; D gene unclear. This CDR3 spans 16 amino acids. Trimming took off 3 bases at V and 0 bases at J, with 15 bases between the two ends. Looked up from germline, CDR1 is KGHSH and CDR2 is LQKENI.

In its sample, this clonotype was seen a few times. The chain couples TRBV28 to TRBJ2-5; 10 nucleotides match TRBD2. CDR1 is MDHEN, CDR2 SYDVKM, per germline. The CDR3 length is 13 residues. The J segment lost 9 bases and the V segment lost 8 bases, leaving 9 bases of the junction unmatched. CDR3 in amino acids: CASGDSGRQAQYF. The CDR3 DNA follows: TGTGCCAGCGGTGATAGCGGGAGGCAGGCCCAGTACTTC.

This chain uses TRBV11-2 with TRBJ2-2; 7 nucleotides match TRBD2. CDR1 and CDR2 (germline): SGHAT, FQNNGV. The ends lost 4 bases at V and 7 bases at J; junction bases unmatched: 9. The CDR3 runs 15 residues. The CDR3 loop reads CASSSVGTIVGELFF. In DNA, the CDR3 is TGTGCCAGCAGCTCCGTAGGGACTATTGTCGGGGAGCTGTTTTTT.

The chain joins TRBV29-1 to TRBJ2-1, with 7 positions matching TRBD2. V trimming: 7 bases; J trimming: 2 bases; junction bases outside the gene matches: 8. The CDR3 is 14 amino acids. The germline V gene encodes CDR1 SQVTM and CDR2 ANQGSEA. The CDR3 coding sequence is TGCAGCGGAGAGGCGGGAGTGGCCTACAATGAGCAGTTCTTC. This codes for CSGEAGVAYNEQFF.

This clonotype was picked up a small number of times. The V and J genes are TRBV4-2 and TRBJ1-2; D unresolved. The ends were cut back, 0 bases at V and 4 bases at J, with 12 bases in the middle. Germline V gene data show CDR1 as LGHNA and CDR2 as YNFKEQ. The CDR3 runs to 15 residues. The CDR3 nucleotides read TGTGCCAGCAGCCAAGATTCCACCGCTGGCTATGGCTACACCTTC. It encodes CASSQDSTAGYGYTF.

A few counts support this clonotype. This chain uses TRBV20-1 with TRBJ2-2, with 8 nucleotides matching TRBD1. The V gene end was trimmed by 6 bases and the J gene end by 2 bases; junction bases not matched to a gene: 8. CDR1 is DFQATT, CDR2 SNEGSKA, per germline (reference sequence). This CDR3 contains 15 residues. CDR3 in DNA: TGCAGTGCCTTACAGGGACAGGCTAACACCGGGGAGCTGTTTTTT. It yields the protein CSALQGQANTGELFF.

This clonotype came up a few times. V and J are TRBV14 and TRBJ2-5; the match to TRBD2 covers 9 bases. V shed 4 bases and J 2 bases; nucleotides not matched to a gene: 5. Per germline, CDR1 SGHDN and CDR2 FVKESK. The CDR3 is made up of 15 amino acids. CDR3 sequence (DNA): TGTGCCAGCAGCCGTACCCTAGCGGGACAAGAGACCCAGTACTTC. It yields the protein CASSRTLAGQETQYF.